This paragraph reports one T cell receptor beta chain. Antigen specificity is unknown. The sample comes from a study of shared clonotypes between healthy human individuals. About the study: Aged between 18 and 49, the donors were two women and a few men. The plates for each donor numbered three CD4 naive, three CD4 memory, two CD8 naive and one CD8 memory. Study-level results: Unshared clonotypes carried lower generation probabilities than those common to all four donors.

Splitting of each subset's genomic DNA was done evenly across several immunoSEQ plates. Only in-frame clones appear in the TCRdb table, and some are missing; sequencing was by immunoSEQ multiplex PCR. The sample records some 1,100,000 clones, around 82% being singletons. Input material: memory CD4+ T cells from PBMCs. Subset indicated: CD45RA-negative fraction. The TCR was taken from a man between 18 and 35 years old in good health. Some clones in this sample may be carry-over from other donors' samples.

CDR3 in DNA: TGTGCCGCCGGGTTCTTGATGTTTTTT. This translates into CAAGFLMFF. The genes are TRBV27 and TRBJ2-2, with D unclear. V lost 11 bases and J lost 15, with 13 bases in between. CDR3 length: 9 residues. Germline V gene lookup returns CDR1 MNHEY and CDR2 SMNVEV (reference sequence).